This entry is about one T cell receptor (beta chain). Profiled with immunoSEQ multiplex PCR; TCRdb holds only in-frame clones, not every one. There are around 41,000 clones in the sample; roughly 84% occur only once, and roughly 13% lies in the top ten. CDR1 and CDR2 from the germline V gene are KGHSH and LQKENI. The CDR3 runs 13 residues. V lost 6 bases and J lost 0, with 8 bases in between. These data come from a study of OX40 agonist ivuxolimab in advanced cancers. Study-wide background: Eligibility rules accepted prior anti-PD-1, anti-PD-L1 or anti-CTLA-4 therapy, and approximately 40% had some.

Sequenced here: CD4+ or CD8+ T cells sorted from blood, sampled in a trial of the OX40 agonist ivuxolimab. The clonotype was recovered from an adult with an advanced solid tumor such as melanoma, head and neck, liver or kidney cancer. J is TRBJ1-1 and V is TRBV18; D is unclear. In nucleotides, the CDR3 is TGTGCCAGCTCGGAAGGGATGAACACTGAAGCTTTCTTT. It yields the protein CASSEGMNTEAFF.